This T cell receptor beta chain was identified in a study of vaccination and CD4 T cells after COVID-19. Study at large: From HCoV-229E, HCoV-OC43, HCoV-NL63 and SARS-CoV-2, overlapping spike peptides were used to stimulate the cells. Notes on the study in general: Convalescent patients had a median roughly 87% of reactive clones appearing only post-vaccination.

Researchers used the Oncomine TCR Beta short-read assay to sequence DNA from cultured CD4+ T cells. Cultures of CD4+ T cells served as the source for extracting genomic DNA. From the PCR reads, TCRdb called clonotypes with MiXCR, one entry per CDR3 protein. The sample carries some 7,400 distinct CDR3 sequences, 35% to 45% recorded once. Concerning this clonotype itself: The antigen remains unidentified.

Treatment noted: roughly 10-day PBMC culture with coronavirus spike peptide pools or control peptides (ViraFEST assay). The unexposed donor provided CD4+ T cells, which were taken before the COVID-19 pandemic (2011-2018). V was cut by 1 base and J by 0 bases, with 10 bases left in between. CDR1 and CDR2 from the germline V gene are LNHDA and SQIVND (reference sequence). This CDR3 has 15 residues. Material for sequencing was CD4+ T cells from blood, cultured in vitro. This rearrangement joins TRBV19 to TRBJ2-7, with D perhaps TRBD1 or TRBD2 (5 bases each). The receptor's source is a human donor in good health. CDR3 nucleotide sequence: TGTGCCAGTAGTATAGGGGGGAAACTCTCCTACGAGCAGTACTTC. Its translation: CASSIGGKLSYEQYF.